The clone carrying this TCR beta chain was seen ten or more times. The antigen remains undetermined. This entry is derived from a study of early T cells in non-severe SARS-CoV-2 infection. The wider study: Chains were unpaired, as sequencing was done on bulk RNA from unsorted whole blood. The study's findings and limits: A preference for anti-spike CD8 responses marked VDJdb matching, which missed private and CD4 specificities.

Tagging with unique molecular identifiers was applied to individual cDNA molecules. TCRdb processed the 5' RACE reads anew with MiXCR; each CDR3 protein has one entry. In the table there are around 70,000 distinct CDR3 sequences, approximately 11% of which are singletons. V gave up 2 bases and J gave up 7 bases, with 11 bases separating them. The CDR3 spans 13 residues. CDR1 is MNHEY, CDR2 SVGEGT, per germline. V is TRBV6-2 or TRBV6-3 and J is TRBJ1-1; D remains ambiguous. The sequence was collected from an adult who was a healthcare worker with PCR-confirmed SARS-CoV-2 infection or an uninfected control (not recorded which). Sample: whole blood, taken at baseline. The DNA of the CDR3 is TGTGCCAGCAGTTACACCGGCGGCTTTGAAGCTTTCTTT. It translates to CASSYTGGFEAFF.